The 14 T cell receptor beta chains given below trace back to one sample, sequenced in a study of CD8+ T cells in alopecia areata. Following RNA extraction, reverse transcription yielded cDNA that acted as the sequencing template. Data came from immunoSEQ multiplex PCR; TCRdb stores just in-frame clones and leaves some out. The repertoire has over 110,000 clones, roughly 46% of them found once; the top ten carry 0.95% to 1%. Sample: CD4+ T cells sorted from blood, taken at week 0. These receptor sequences come from a human donor with alopecia areata.

This clone was counted between two and nine times. The rearrangement uses TRBV6-5 and TRBJ2-7, with D perhaps TRBD1 or TRBD2 (5 bases each). V was shortened by 5 bases and J by 8 bases, with 16 bases between the two germline ends. Germline CDR1 and CDR2: MNHEY and SVGAGI. There are 13 residues in the CDR3. The CDR3 nucleotides read TGTGCCAGCAGTCCCCCAGGGACGGCCCAGCAGTACTTC. Its translation is CASSPPGTAQQYF.

This clone was seen more than once but under ten times. V gene TRBV6-5 combines with J gene TRBJ1-1, with a tentative D call TRBD1 (5 bases). Germline V lookup: CDR1 MNHEY, CDR2 SVGAGI. The CDR3 totals 13 residues. Trimming left V 5 bases short and J 6 bases short, with 13 bases between. The CDR3 nucleotides read TGTGCCAGCAGTCAGGGTGGAAGGGCTGAAGCTTTCTTT. This translates into CASSQGGRAEAFF.

This chain links TRBV7-2 with TRBJ1-2; D uncertain. The CDR3 sequence is 17 residues long. The V and J ends lost 2 bases and 0 bases respectively, with 16 bases between them. Germline assignment: CDR1 SGHTA and CDR2 FQGNSA. As DNA, the CDR3 is TGTGCCAGCAGCTTAATGAGCGGTCAGCTTGCTAACTATGGCTACACCTTC. It translates to CASSLMSGQLANYGYTF.

J is TRBJ2-4 and V is TRBV30; possibly TRBD1 or TRBD2 for D (5 bases each). V was trimmed by 1 base and J by 3 bases, leaving 19 bases between them. This CDR3 is 17 amino acids long. CDR1 is GTSNPN, CDR2 SVGIG, per germline (reference sequence). The DNA for the CDR3 is TGTGCCTGGAGTGCCATAGGCAGGGAGAGGGGCAAAAACATTCAGTACTTC. Residues: CAWSAIGRERGKNIQYF. Drawing the rest from reference TRBV30 and TRBJ2-4, the complete variable domain is SQTIHQWPATLVQPVGSPLSLECTVEGTSNPNLYWYRQAAGRGLQLLFYSVGIGQISSEVPQNLSASRPQDRQFILSSKKLLLSDSGFYLCAWSAIGRERGKNIQYFGAGTRLSVL.

This clone was recorded a few times. V gene TRBV29-1 combines with J gene TRBJ2-3; 11 bases are shared with TRBD2. V lost 7 bases to trimming and J lost 1 base; unmatched junction nucleotides: 7. Germline CDR1 reads SQVTM; CDR2 reads ANQGSEA. The CDR3 has 15 residues. CDR3 amino acids: CSGDGTSGGTDTQYF. The CDR3 DNA reads as TGCAGCGGGGACGGGACTAGCGGCGGCACAGATACGCAGTATTTT.

The chain is built from TRBV12-1 and TRBJ1-1; the table calls TRBD1, which could not be checked here. TRBV12-1 is noted as a pseudogene. This CDR3 comprises 22 residues. The CDR3 reads CASSFRSWTGLPSVRESTEAFF. The CDR3, as DNA: TGTGCCAGCAGCTTCCGCTCCTGGACAGGGCTTCCCTCAGTCAGGGAGAGCACTGAAGCTTTCTTT.

This sequence joins TRBV11-2 and TRBJ1-5; D remains unclear. The germline CDR1 and CDR2 sequences are SGHAT and FQNNGV. The CDR3 sequence is 13 residues long. V was cut by 6 bases and J by 6 bases, with 12 bases left in between. The CDR3 DNA is TGTGCCAGCAGTTTGGACGGCCCTCAGCCCCAGCATTTT. Its translation is CASSLDGPQPQHF.

This sequence joins TRBV29-1 and TRBJ2-2; possibly TRBD1 for D (6 bases). Germline V CDR1 and CDR2: SQVTM, ANQGSEA. The CDR3 is 14 amino acids. Trimming left V 3 bases short and J 6 bases short, with 14 bases between. The CDR3 sequence is CSVEGASLPGELFF. The CDR3 DNA is TGCAGCGTTGAGGGGGCTAGCCTCCCCGGGGAGCTGTTTTTT.

The chain joins TRBV15 to TRBJ2-5; possible D gene TRBD1, 5 bases. Germline CDR1 LNHNV, CDR2 YYDKDF (reference sequence). This CDR3 contains 16 residues. Trimming took 8 bases from V and 5 from J, leaving 24 bases between them. The CDR3 bases are TGTGCCACCGCGCCCCGGTCAGCCAGGGCTGAGGAGACCCAGTACTTC. This encodes CATAPRSARAEETQYF.

The rearrangement uses TRBV27 and TRBJ2-5; D possibly corresponds to TRBD1 (5 bases). The CDR3 consists of 14 residues. CDR1 is MNHEY, CDR2 SMNVEV, per germline (reference sequence). Trimming removed 1 base at V and 4 bases at J, with 10 bases between. CDR3 sequence (DNA): TGTGCCAGCAGTTTATTTGGAAGGGGAGAGACCCAGTACTTC. It codes for CASSLFGRGETQYF.

This clone was seen a few times. The chain joins TRBV7-2 to TRBJ2-3; D not certain. The CDR3 has 14 residues. V was shortened by 4 bases and J by 2 bases, with 10 bases between the two germline ends. Germline V gene lookup returns CDR1 SGHTA and CDR2 FQGNSA. CDR3 DNA sequence: TGTGCCAGCAGCTCCCGACGGTTCACAGATACGCAGTATTTT. Translated, it gives CASSSRRFTDTQYF.

V gene TRBV25-1 combines with J gene TRBJ2-5; D is perhaps TRBD2 (5 bases). The CDR3 has 16 amino acids. Trimming pared 3 bases from V and 1 base from J, leaving 15 bases between. Germline loops: CDR1 MGHDK, CDR2 SYGVNS. For the CDR3, the DNA is TGTGCCAGCAGTGACTACGGACGCGGGCCCCAAGAGACCCAGTACTTC. Residues: CASSDYGRGPQETQYF.

This clone was seen a few times. The chain employs TRBV4-2 and TRBJ1-1; a possible D gene is TRBD1 (6 bases). Germline assignment: CDR1 LGHNA and CDR2 YNFKEQ. This CDR3 contains 15 residues. The V and J ends lost 4 bases and 3 bases respectively, with 15 bases between them. CDR3 in DNA: TGTGCCAGCAGCCTAGGGGGGGGCCGAGACACTGAAGCTTTCTTT. Its protein is CASSLGGGRDTEAFF.

The chain carries TRBV5-1 and TRBJ2-7; D unclear. From germline, CDR1 is SGHRS and CDR2 YFSETQ. This CDR3 has 14 amino acids. V was clipped by 3 bases and J by 0 bases, with 10 bases between them. Here the CDR3 DNA reads TGCGCCAGCAGCTCCTGGACCAGCTCCTACGAGCAGTACTTC. Protein: CASSSWTSSYEQYF. Together with reference TRBV5-1 and TRBJ2-7, the CDR3 gives the full variable domain: KAGVTQTPRYLIKTRGQQVTLSCSPISGHRSVSWYQQTPGQGLQFLFEYFSETQRNKGNFPGRFSGRQFSNSRSEMNVSTLELGDSALYLCASSSWTSSYEQYFGPGTRLTVT.